This T cell receptor (beta chain) was captured in a study of regulatory T cells in long-lasting Graves disease. In building TCR beta libraries, iRepertoire HTBI primers were used together with Arm-PCR of CDR3 regions. TCRdb reprocessed the multiplex PCR reads via MiXCR and lists one record per CDR3 protein. Among 370,000 or so distinct CDR3 sequences listed, around 15% were seen once. This clonotype was detected ten times or more. After removal of 4 bases from V and 0 bases from J, the junction contained 3 bases not matched to a gene. CDR3 length: 15 amino acids. Germline loops: CDR1 LGHDT, CDR2 YNNKEL (reference sequence). Time point of the sample: newly diagnosed GD, antithyroid drugs for less than 3 months. Scientists built the TCR library using RNA that was extracted from PBMCs. These sequences were also reported in another study, on T cells in Graves' hyperthyroidism and ophthalmopathy. That work adds: Diagnoses were made from clinical symptoms, serum measures (thyroxine and TRAb), thyroid ultrasound and orbital computed tomography.

This TCR was recovered from a woman younger than 35 with Graves disease. The sample here was peripheral blood mononuclear cells (PBMCs), taken at new diagnosis, from a patient treated with antithyroid drugs. This chain connects TRBV3-1 to TRBJ1-1; 9 positions match TRBD1. The CDR3 spells CASSRTGVMNTEAFF. Written as DNA, the CDR3 is TGTGCCAGCAGCCGGACAGGGGTAATGAACACTGAAGCTTTCTTT. Full variable domain (missing parts from reference TRBV3-1 and TRBJ1-1): DTAVSQTPKYLVTQMGNDKSIKCEQNLGHDTMYWYKQDSKKFLKIMFSYNNKELIINETVPNRFSPKSPDKAHLNLHINSLELGDSAVYFCASSRTGVMNTEAFFGQGTRLTVV.